The 22 T cell receptor beta chains in this list originate from one sample, sequenced in a study of control samples from healthy donors and cancer patients. Measured with immunoSEQ multiplex PCR; TCRdb has only the in-frame clones, and not every one. The sample consists of around 120,000 clones, approximately 89% of them appearing once. Sequencing input: blood. The receptors stem from a man in his fifties or sixties in good health.

The gene calls are TRBV7-9 and TRBJ2-7; D ambiguous. Germline V CDR1 and CDR2: SEHNR, FQNEAQ (reference sequence). This CDR3 comprises 13 residues. Trimming removed 5 bases from V and 6 bases from J, with 14 bases in between. The CDR3 loop is CASSEQLSGEQYF. CDR3 nucleotides: TGTGCCAGCAGCGAACAGCTCTCGGGCGAGCAGTACTTC. The full variable domain, in which reference TRBV7-9 and TRBJ2-7 provide the parts outside the CDR3, is DTGVSQNPRHKITKRGQNVTFRCDPISEHNRLYWYRQTLGQGPEFLTYFQNEAQLEKSRLLSDRFSAERPKGSFSTLEIQRTEQGDSAMYLCASSEQLSGEQYFGPGTRLTVT.

This clone was counted a few times. This chain uses TRBV11-2 with TRBJ1-4; no reliable D call. V dropped 0 bases and J dropped 10 bases, with 6 bases sitting between them. The length of the CDR3 is 12 residues. In germline, CDR1 is SGHAT, CDR2 FQNNGV. CDR3 amino acids: CASSLEIGKLFF. DNA for the CDR3: TGTGCCAGCAGCTTAGAAATAGGAAAACTGTTTTTT.

V usage is TRBV4-2 and J usage is TRBJ1-4; D remains ambiguous. Trimming cost V 3 bases and J 8 bases, with 13 bases left between them. There are 14 residues in the CDR3. Germline V gene lookup returns CDR1 LGHNA and CDR2 YNFKEQ. The CDR3 coding sequence is TGTGCCAGCAGCCAGGGCTTATCGGGGGAAAAACTGTTTTTT. Translated: CASSQGLSGEKLFF.

This chain connects TRBV12-3 or TRBV12-4 to TRBJ1-5, with D unresolved. Trimming took 1 base from V and 4 from J, leaving 5 bases between them. This CDR3 is built from 13 residues. The CDR3 coding sequence is TGTGCCAGCAGTTTAGAGTTAAATCAGCCCCAGCATTTT. Residues: CASSLELNQPQHF.

V is TRBV10-3 and J is TRBJ2-5; TRBD1 matches at 10 bases. With 8 bases clipped from V and 4 bases from J, the junction kept 4 bases outside the gene matches. Germline CDR1 ENHRY, CDR2 SYGVKD. This CDR3 comprises 13 residues. DNA of the CDR3: TGTGCCATCGGGGGACAGGGGACAGAGACCCAGTACTTC. Translating it yields CAIGGQGTETQYF.

The rearrangement uses TRBV5-6 and TRBJ1-5; the D is unclear. Germline V CDR1 and CDR2: SGHDT, YYEEEE. V lost 5 bases, J lost 2 bases, and 14 bases lay in between. This CDR3 contains 15 residues. DNA of the CDR3: TGTGCCAGCAGTTCCTACTCCGCCGGCAATCAGCCCCAGCATTTT. It is translated as CASSSYSAGNQPQHF.

This rearrangement joins TRBV5-1 to TRBJ1-2; D is uncertain. This CDR3 has 14 amino acids. CDR1 is SGHRS and CDR2 is YFSETQ in the germline V gene. Trimming removed 0 bases at V and 4 bases at J, with 10 bases between. CDR3 nucleotide sequence: TGCGCCAGCAGCTTGGTCGCAGGAACCTATGGCTACACCTTC. Translating gives CASSLVAGTYGYTF.

CDR3 DNA: TGTGCCAGCAGTTACTCGGGACTCCAGAATCAGCCCCAGCATTTT. It translates to CASSYSGLQNQPQHF. The V call is TRBV6-5, the J call TRBJ1-5; possibly TRBD1 for D (5 bases). The CDR3 totals 15 residues. The germline V gene has CDR1 MNHEY and CDR2 SVGAGI. V was shortened by 0 bases and J by 4 bases, with 10 bases between the two germline ends.

The chain combines TRBV10-3 with TRBJ2-3; D unclear. V shed 2 bases and J shed 0 bases, with 12 bases lying between them. The CDR3 has 16 amino acids. Germline lookup yields CDR1 ENHRY and CDR2 SYGVKD. The CDR3 here is CAISENIQTSTDTQYF. CDR3 bases: TGTGCCATCAGTGAGAACATACAAACTAGCACAGATACGCAGTATTTT.

This clone was seen more than once but under ten times. The chain combines TRBV7-2 with TRBJ1-3; possibly TRBD1 for D (6 bases). CDR3 size: 14 residues. Trimming took 4 bases from V and 6 from J, leaving 13 bases between them. Germline CDR1 SGHTA, CDR2 FQGNSA. CDR3 protein: CASSSYRDINTIYF. The DNA for the CDR3 is TGTGCCAGCAGCTCGTACCGGGACATAAACACCATATATTTT.

The chain employs TRBV28 and TRBJ1-2; D is unresolved. Germline lookup yields CDR1 MDHEN and CDR2 SYDVKM. V was cut by 5 bases and J by 4 bases, with 11 bases left in between. The CDR3 is 13 residues long. The DNA for the CDR3 is TGTGCCAGCAGTCCTGACGGAATCTATGGCTACACCTTC. Translated, it gives CASSPDGIYGYTF.

This chain links TRBV5-1 with TRBJ2-7; possibly TRBD1 for D (6 bases). This CDR3 is 13 amino acids long. Germline-derived CDR1 and CDR2 are SGHRS and YFSETQ. With 5 bases removed from V and 2 bases from J, the gap between germline ends came to 11 bases. The CDR3 sequence is CASSQGMAYEQYF. In DNA form, the CDR3 reads TGCGCCAGCAGTCAGGGGATGGCCTACGAGCAGTACTTC.

This sequence joins TRBV30 and TRBJ1-4; D is perhaps TRBD1 (6 bases). V was shortened by 3 bases and J by 0 bases, with 11 bases between the two germline ends. The CDR3 runs 15 residues. The germline V gene encodes CDR1 GTSNPN and CDR2 SVGIG (reference sequence). CDR3 coding DNA: TGTGCCTGGAGCAAAAGGACAGCAACTAATGAAAAACTGTTTTTT. Its translation is CAWSKRTATNEKLFF.

The chain employs TRBV7-2 and TRBJ1-2; D is undetermined. This CDR3 comprises 15 residues. Deletions cut 0 bases from V and 4 bases from J, with 12 bases between. CDR1 is SGHTA, CDR2 FQGNSA, per germline. The CDR3 spells CASSLATGVAYGYTF. The CDR3 DNA reads TGTGCCAGCAGCTTAGCTACCGGGGTGGCCTATGGCTACACCTTC.

This chain joins TRBV4-1 and TRBJ1-2; perhaps TRBD1 as D (5 bases). The CDR3 contains 17 residues. The V and J ends lost 0 bases and 8 bases respectively, with 22 bases between them. In germline, CDR1 is MGHRA, CDR2 YSYEKL. The CDR3 nucleotides are TGCGCCAGCAGCCAAGATCTTATGGGGACTCCGGTGGGCGGCTACACCTTC. Protein sequence: CASSQDLMGTPVGGYTF.

V usage is TRBV28 and J usage is TRBJ2-5, with 11 bases that match TRBD2. V gave up 4 bases and J gave up 3 bases; unmatched junction bases: 13. The CDR3 is made up of 18 amino acids. Germline CDR1 reads MDHEN; CDR2 reads SYDVKM. CDR3 nucleotide sequence: TGTGCCAGCAGTTCCGAACTAGCGGGGGTAAGAGCAAAAGAGACCCAGTACTTC. Amino acid sequence: CASSSELAGVRAKETQYF.

CDR3: CASSYSSYEQYF. Here the CDR3 DNA reads TGTGCCAGCAGCTATAGCTCCTACGAGCAGTACTTC. The J gene is TRBJ2-7, the V gene TRBV5-6; D call uncertain. The CDR3 spans 12 residues. Trimming shortened V by 3 bases and J by 0 bases, and 4 bases separated the two germline ends. Germline values: CDR1 SGHDT, CDR2 YYEEEE.

This rearrangement joins TRBV5-1 to TRBJ2-3; no definite D call. Germline V lookup: CDR1 SGHRS, CDR2 YFSETQ. The CDR3 has 14 residues. Trimming took off 5 bases at V and 2 bases at J, with 12 bases between the two ends. The CDR3 DNA reads TGCGCCAGCAGTAGGGTCGGAGACACAGATACGCAGTATTTT. Protein sequence: CASSRVGDTDTQYF.

This clone has just a few counts. The V call is TRBV2, the J call TRBJ1-5, with 8 bases matching TRBD1. Germline lookup yields CDR1 SNHLY and CDR2 FYNNEI. The junction had 19 bases not matched to a gene; V was cut back by 9 bases and J by 0 bases. This CDR3 comprises 19 residues. In DNA, the CDR3 is TGTGCCAGTAGGCCCGTTGGACAGGGCGGAATTCCTAGCAATCAGCCCCAGCATTTT. It translates to CASRPVGQGGIPSNQPQHF.

The V call is TRBV3-1 (or the pseudogene TRBV3-2), the J call TRBJ2-1, with TRBD1 identical over 10 bases. The CDR3 sequence is 17 residues long. Germline V gives CDR1 LGHDT, CDR2 YNNKEL (reference sequence). Trimming cost V 5 bases and J 1 base; bases outside gene matches: 8. The CDR3 DNA is TGTGCCAGCAGCTACCGGGACAGGGGATTGTCCTACAATGAGCAGTTCTTC. Its protein is CASSYRDRGLSYNEQFF.

The J gene is TRBJ2-7, the V gene TRBV9, with 10 nucleotides matching TRBD1. Trimming took 0 bases from V and 3 from J; bases not matched to a gene: 9. The CDR3 has 17 residues. CDR1 is SGDLS and CDR2 is YYNGEE in the germline V gene. The DNA of the CDR3 is TGTGCCAGCAGCGTAGAGTCGGGACAGGGGAAAAGCTACGAGCAGTACTTC. Its translation: CASSVESGQGKSYEQYF.

The genes are TRBV28 and TRBJ1-6; a possible D gene is TRBD1 (5 bases). V was clipped by 4 bases and J by 7 bases, with 14 bases between them. Germline loops: CDR1 MDHEN, CDR2 SYDVKM. The CDR3 runs 15 residues. The CDR3 DNA sequence: TGTGCCAGCAGTTCGGTGGAAGGGGCCAATTCACCCCTCCACTTT. The encoded protein is CASSSVEGANSPLHF.